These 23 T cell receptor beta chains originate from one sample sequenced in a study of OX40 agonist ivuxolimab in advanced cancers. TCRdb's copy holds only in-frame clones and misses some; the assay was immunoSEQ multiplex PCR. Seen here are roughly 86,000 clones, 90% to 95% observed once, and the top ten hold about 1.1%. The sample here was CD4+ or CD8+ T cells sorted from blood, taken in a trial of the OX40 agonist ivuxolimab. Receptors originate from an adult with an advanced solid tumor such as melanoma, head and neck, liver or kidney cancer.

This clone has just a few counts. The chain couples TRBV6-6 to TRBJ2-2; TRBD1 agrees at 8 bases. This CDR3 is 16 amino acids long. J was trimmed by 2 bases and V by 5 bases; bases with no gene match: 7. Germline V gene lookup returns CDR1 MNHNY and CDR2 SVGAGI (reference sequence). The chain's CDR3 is CASSPGDRRNTGELFF. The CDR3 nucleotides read TGTGCCAGCAGTCCCGGGGACAGGAGAAACACCGGGGAGCTGTTTTTT.

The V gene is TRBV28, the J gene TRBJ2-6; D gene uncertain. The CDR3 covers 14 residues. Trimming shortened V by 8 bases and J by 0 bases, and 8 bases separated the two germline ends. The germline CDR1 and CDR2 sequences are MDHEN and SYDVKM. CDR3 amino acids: CASGYSSGANVLTF. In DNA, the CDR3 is TGTGCCAGCGGGTATTCCTCTGGGGCCAACGTCCTGACTTTC. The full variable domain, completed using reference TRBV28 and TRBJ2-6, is DVKVTQSSRYLVKRTGEKVFLECVQDMDHENMFWYRQDPGLGLRLIYFSYDVKMKEKGDIPEGYSVSREKKERFSLILESASTNQTSMYLCASGYSSGANVLTFGAGSRLTVL.

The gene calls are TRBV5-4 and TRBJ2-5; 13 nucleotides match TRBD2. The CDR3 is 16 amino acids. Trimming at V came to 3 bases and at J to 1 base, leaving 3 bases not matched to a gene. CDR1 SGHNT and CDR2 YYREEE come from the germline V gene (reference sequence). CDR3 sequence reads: CASSSGLAGLQETQYF. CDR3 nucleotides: TGTGCCAGCAGCTCGGGACTAGCGGGACTCCAAGAGACCCAGTACTTC.

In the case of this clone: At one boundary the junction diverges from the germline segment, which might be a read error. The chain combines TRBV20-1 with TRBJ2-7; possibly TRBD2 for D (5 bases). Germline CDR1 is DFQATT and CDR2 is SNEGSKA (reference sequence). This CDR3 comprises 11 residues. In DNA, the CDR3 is TGCAGTGCTAGAGATCCCCCCGGACTTCTTTTC. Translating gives CSARDPPGLLF.

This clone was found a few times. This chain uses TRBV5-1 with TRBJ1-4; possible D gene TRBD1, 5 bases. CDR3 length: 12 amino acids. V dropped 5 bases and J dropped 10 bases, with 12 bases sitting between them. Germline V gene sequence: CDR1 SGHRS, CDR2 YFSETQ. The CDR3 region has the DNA TGCGCCAGCAGTTCGGAGGGGATAAAACTGTTTTTT. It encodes CASSSEGIKLFF.

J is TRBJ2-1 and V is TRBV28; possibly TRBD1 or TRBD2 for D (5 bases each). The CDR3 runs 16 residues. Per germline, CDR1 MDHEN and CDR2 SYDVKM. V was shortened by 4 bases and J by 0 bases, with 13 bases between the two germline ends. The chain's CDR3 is CASSSVPGASYNEQFF. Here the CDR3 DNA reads TGTGCCAGCAGTTCCGTTCCCGGGGCCTCCTACAATGAGCAGTTCTTC.

The DNA of the CDR3 is TGTGCCTGGAGTGTACACTTTACAGAGACCCAGTACTTC. Its protein product is CAWSVHFTETQYF. The V gene is TRBV30, the J gene TRBJ2-5; D not resolved. V shed 0 bases and J shed 4 bases, with 9 bases lying between them. This CDR3 is built from 13 residues. Looked up from germline, CDR1 is GTSNPN and CDR2 is SVGIG (reference sequence).

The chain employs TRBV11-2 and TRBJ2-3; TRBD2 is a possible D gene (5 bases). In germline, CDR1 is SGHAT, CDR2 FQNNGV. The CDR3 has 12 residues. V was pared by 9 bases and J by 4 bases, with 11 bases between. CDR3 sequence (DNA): TGTGCCAGTACTAGAGAGGCAGATACGCAGTATTTT. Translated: CASTREADTQYF.

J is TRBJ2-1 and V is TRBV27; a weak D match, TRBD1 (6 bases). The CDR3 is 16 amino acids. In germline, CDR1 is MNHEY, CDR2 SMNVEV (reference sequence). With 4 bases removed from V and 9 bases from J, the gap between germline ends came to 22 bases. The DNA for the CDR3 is TGTGCCAGCAGTTCCCCCGGGACAAGGAAGACGGTTGAGCAGTTCTTC. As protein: CASSSPGTRKTVEQFF.

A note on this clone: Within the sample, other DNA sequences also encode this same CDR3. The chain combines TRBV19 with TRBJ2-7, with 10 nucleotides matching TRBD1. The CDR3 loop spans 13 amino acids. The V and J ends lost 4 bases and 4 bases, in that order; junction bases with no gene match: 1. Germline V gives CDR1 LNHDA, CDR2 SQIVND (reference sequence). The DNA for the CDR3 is TGTGCCAGTAGTAGACAGGGGGCGTACGAGCAGTACTTC. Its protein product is CASSRQGAYEQYF.

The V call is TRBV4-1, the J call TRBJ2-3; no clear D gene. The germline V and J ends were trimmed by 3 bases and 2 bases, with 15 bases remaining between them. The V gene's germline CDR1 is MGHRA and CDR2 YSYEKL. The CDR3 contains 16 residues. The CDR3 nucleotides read TGCGCCAGCAGCCAGGCTAACTTAGGCCTCACAGATACGCAGTATTTT. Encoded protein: CASSQANLGLTDTQYF.

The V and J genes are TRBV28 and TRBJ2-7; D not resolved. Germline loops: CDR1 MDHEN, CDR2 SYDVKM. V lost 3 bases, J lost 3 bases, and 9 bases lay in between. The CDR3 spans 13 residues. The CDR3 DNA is TGTGCCAGCAGTTTCTCCAGTCTCTACGAGCAGTACTTC. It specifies CASSFSSLYEQYF. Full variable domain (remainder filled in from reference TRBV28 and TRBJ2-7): DVKVTQSSRYLVKRTGEKVFLECVQDMDHENMFWYRQDPGLGLRLIYFSYDVKMKEKGDIPEGYSVSREKKERFSLILESASTNQTSMYLCASSFSSLYEQYFGPGTRLTVT.

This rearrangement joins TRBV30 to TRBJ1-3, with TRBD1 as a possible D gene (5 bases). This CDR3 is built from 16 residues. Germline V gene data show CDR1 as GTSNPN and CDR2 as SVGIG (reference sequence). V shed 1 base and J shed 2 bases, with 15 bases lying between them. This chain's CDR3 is CAWSGPQGTTGNTIYF. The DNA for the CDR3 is TGTGCCTGGAGTGGGCCCCAGGGTACTACTGGAAACACCATATATTTT. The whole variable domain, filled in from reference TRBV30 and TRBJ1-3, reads SQTIHQWPATLVQPVGSPLSLECTVEGTSNPNLYWYRQAAGRGLQLLFYSVGIGQISSEVPQNLSASRPQDRQFILSSKKLLLSDSGFYLCAWSGPQGTTGNTIYFGEGSWLTVV.

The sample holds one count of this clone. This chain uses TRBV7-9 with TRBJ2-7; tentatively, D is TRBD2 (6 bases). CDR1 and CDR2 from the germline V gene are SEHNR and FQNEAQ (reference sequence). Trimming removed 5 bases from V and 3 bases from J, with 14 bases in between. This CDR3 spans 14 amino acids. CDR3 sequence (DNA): TGTGCCAGCAGCCCGGGGACTGTTAGCTACGAGCAGTACTTC. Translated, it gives CASSPGTVSYEQYF. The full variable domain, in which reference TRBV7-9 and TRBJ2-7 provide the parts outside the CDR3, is DTGVSQNPRHKITKRGQNVTFRCDPISEHNRLYWYRQTLGQGPEFLTYFQNEAQLEKSRLLSDRFSAERPKGSFSTLEIQRTEQGDSAMYLCASSPGTVSYEQYFGPGTRLTVT.

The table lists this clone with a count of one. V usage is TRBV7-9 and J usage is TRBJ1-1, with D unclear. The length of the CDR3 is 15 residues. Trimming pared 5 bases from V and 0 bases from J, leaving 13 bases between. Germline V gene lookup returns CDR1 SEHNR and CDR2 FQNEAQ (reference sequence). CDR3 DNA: TGTGCCAGCAGCCCCGTTGGTAACATGAACACTGAAGCTTTCTTT. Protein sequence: CASSPVGNMNTEAFF.

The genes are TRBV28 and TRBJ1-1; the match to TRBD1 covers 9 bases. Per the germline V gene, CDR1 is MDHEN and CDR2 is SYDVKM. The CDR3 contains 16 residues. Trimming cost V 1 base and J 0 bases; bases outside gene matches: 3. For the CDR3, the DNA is TGTGCCAGCAGTTTATTGACAGGGGGGCTGAACACTGAAGCTTTCTTT. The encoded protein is CASSLLTGGLNTEAFF.

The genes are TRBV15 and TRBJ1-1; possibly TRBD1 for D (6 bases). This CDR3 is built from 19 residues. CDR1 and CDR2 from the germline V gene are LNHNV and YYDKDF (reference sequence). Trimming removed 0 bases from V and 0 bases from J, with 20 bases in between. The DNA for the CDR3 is TGTGCCACCAGCAGAGACCTAATCGCAGGGGCTTCCCTGAACACTGAAGCTTTCTTT. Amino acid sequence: CATSRDLIAGASLNTEAFF.

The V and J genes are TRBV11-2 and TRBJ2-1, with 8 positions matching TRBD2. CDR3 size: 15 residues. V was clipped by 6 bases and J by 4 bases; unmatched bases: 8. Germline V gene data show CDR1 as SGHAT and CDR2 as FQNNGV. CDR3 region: CASRSTSGQYNEQFF. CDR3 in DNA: TGTGCCAGCAGATCCACTAGCGGCCAATACAATGAGCAGTTCTTC.

CDR3 DNA: TGTGCCAGCAGTTTTCCCCGGGGTAATAGCGGGAGGGCCTACGAGCAGTACTTC. Translated: CASSFPRGNSGRAYEQYF. The V gene is TRBV6-4, the J gene TRBJ2-7; 11 nucleotides line up with TRBD2. The length of the CDR3 is 18 residues. The V segment lost 5 bases and the J segment 2 bases; nucleotides outside the gene matches: 14. Germline CDR1 MRHNA, CDR2 SNTAGT.

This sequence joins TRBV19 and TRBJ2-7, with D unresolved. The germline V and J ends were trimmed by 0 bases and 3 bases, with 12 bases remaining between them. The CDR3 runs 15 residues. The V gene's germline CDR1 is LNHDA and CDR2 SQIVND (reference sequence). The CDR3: CASSIDDSQIYEQYF. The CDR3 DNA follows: TGTGCCAGTAGTATAGATGACTCCCAGATCTACGAGCAGTACTTC.

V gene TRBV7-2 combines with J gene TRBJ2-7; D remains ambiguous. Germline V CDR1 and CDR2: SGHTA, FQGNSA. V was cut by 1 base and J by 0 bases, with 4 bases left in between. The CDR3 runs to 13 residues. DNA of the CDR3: TGTGCCAGCAGCTTAGGGTACTCCTACGAGCAGTACTTC. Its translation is CASSLGYSYEQYF.

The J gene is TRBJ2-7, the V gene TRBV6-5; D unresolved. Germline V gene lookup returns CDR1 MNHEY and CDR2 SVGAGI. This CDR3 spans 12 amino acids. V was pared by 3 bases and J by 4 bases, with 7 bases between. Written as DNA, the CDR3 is TGTGCCAGCAGTTATCCCGCTTACGAGCAGTACTTC. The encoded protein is CASSYPAYEQYF.

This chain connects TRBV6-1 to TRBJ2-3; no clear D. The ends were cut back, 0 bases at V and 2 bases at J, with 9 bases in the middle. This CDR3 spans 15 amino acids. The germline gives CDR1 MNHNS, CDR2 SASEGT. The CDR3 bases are TGTGCCAGCAGTGAAGCGCAGGCTTACACAGATACGCAGTATTTT. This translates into CASSEAQAYTDTQYF.